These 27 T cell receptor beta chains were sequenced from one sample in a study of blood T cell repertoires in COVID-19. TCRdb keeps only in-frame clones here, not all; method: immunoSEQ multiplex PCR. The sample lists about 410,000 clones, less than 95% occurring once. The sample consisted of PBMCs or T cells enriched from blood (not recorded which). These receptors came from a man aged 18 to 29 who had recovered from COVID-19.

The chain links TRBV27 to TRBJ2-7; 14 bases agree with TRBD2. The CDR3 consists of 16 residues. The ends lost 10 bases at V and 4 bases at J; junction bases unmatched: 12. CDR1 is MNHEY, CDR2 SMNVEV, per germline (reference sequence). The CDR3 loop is CATLPGTSGRGYEQYF. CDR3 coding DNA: TGTGCCACCCTACCGGGGACTAGCGGGAGAGGATACGAGCAGTACTTC.

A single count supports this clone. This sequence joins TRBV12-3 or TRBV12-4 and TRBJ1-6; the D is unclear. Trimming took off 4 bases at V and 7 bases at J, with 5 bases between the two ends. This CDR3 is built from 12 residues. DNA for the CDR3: TGTGCCAGCAGTTGGCGGAATTCACCCCTCCACTTT. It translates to CASSWRNSPLHF.

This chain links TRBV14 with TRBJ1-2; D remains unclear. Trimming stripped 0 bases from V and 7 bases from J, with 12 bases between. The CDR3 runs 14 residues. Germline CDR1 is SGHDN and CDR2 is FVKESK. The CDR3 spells CASSQDMGGGGYTF. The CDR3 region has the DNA TGTGCCAGCAGCCAAGATATGGGAGGTGGTGGCTACACCTTC.

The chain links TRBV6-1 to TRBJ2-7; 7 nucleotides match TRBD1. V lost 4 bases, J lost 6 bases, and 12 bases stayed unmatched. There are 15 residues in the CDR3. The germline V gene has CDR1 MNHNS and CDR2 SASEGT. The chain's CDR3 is CASSVEGAIYGEQYF. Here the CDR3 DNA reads TGTGCCAGCAGTGTAGAGGGGGCGATTTACGGCGAGCAGTACTTC.

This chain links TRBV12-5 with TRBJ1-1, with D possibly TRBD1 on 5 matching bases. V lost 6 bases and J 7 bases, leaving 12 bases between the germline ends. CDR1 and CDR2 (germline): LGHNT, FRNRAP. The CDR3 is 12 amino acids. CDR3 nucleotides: TGTGCTAGTGGAGGACATGCAGTTGAAGCTTTCTTT. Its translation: CASGGHAVEAFF. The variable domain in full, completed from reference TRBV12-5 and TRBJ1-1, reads DARVTQTPRHKVTEMGQEVTMRCQPILGHNTVFWYRQTMMQGLELLAYFRNRAPLDDSGMPKDRFSAEMPDATLATLKIQPSEPRDSAVYFCASGGHAVEAFFGQGTRLTVV.

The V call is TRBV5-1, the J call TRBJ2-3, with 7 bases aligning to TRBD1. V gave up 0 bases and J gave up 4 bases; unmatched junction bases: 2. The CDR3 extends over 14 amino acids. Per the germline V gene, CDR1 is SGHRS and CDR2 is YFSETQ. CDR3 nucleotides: TGCGCCAGCAGCTTGGGAGGGGGCTCAGATACGCAGTATTTT. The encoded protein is CASSLGGGSDTQYF.

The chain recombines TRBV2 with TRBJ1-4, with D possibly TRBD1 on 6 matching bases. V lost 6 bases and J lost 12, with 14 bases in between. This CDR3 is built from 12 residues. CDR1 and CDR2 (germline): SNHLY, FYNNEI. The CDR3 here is CASRKDSLELFF. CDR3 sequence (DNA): TGTGCCAGCAGGAAGGACAGTCTTGAACTGTTTTTT.

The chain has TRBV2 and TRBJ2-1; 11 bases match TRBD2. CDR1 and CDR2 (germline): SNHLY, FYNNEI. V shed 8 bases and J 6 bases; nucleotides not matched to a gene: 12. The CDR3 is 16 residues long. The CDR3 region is CASGPPLAGVGNEQFF. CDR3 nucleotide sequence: TGTGCCAGCGGGCCCCCACTAGCGGGGGTGGGCAATGAGCAGTTCTTC. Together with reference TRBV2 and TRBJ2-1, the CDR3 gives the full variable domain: EPEVTQTPSHQVTQMGQEVILRCVPISNHLYFYWYRQILGQKVEFLVSFYNNEISEKSEIFDDQFSVERPDGSNFTLKIRSTKLEDSAMYFCASGPPLAGVGNEQFFGPGTRLTVL.

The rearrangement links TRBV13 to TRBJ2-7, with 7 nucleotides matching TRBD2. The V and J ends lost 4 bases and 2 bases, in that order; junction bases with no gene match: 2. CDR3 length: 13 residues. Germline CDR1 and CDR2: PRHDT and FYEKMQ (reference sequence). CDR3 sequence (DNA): TGTGCCAGCAGCTCGGGACTAACCTACGAGCAGTACTTC. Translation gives CASSSGLTYEQYF.

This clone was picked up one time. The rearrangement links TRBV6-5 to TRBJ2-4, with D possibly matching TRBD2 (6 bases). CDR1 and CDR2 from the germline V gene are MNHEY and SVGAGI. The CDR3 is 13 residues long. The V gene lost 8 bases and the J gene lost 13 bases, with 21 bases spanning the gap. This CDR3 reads CASRENDGLSQYF. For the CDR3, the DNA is TGTGCCAGCCGGGAGAATGATGGACTCTCACAGTACTTC.

This CDR3 reads CASSSTGVQSPLHF. The DNA of the CDR3 is TGTGCCAGCAGTTCTACAGGGGTACAGTCACCCCTCCACTTT. V is TRBV28 and J is TRBJ1-6; 7 bases align to TRBD1. The CDR3 runs 14 residues. Looked up from germline, CDR1 is MDHEN and CDR2 is SYDVKM. With 4 bases clipped from V and 10 bases from J, the junction kept 7 bases outside the gene matches.

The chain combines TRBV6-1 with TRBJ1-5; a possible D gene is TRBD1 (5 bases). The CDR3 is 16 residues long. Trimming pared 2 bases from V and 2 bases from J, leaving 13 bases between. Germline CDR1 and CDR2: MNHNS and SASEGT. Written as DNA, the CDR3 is TGTGCCAGCAGTGAACGGCGGACATTCGGCAATCAGCCCCAGCATTTT. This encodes CASSERRTFGNQPQHF.

The CDR3 DNA is TGTGCCCGGGTCCCAATCCCCACTGAAGCTTTCTTT. Translated, it gives CARVPIPTEAFF. The chain recombines TRBV30 with TRBJ1-1; unclear D gene. Trimming removed 8 bases from V and 4 bases from J, with 14 bases in between. The CDR3 runs to 12 residues. Germline V gene data show CDR1 as GTSNPN and CDR2 as SVGIG (reference sequence).

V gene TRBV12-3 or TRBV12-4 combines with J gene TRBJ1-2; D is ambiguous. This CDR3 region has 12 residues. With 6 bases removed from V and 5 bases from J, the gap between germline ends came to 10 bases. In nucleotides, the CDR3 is TGTGCCAGCAGCCCCGAACTATATGGCTACACCTTC. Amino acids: CASSPELYGYTF.

The CDR3 loop is CSVENRLNTEAFF. The CDR3, as DNA: TGCAGCGTTGAGAACAGGTTGAACACTGAAGCTTTCTTT. V usage is TRBV29-1 and J usage is TRBJ1-1; D may be TRBD1 (5 bases). The ends were cut back, 3 bases at V and 0 bases at J, with 8 bases in the middle. Looked up from germline, CDR1 is SQVTM and CDR2 is ANQGSEA. There are 13 residues in the CDR3.

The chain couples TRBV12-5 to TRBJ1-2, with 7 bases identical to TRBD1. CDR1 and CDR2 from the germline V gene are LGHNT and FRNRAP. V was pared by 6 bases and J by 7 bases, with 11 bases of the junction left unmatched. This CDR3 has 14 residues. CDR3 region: CASGQKGAGSGYTF. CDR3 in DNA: TGTGCTAGTGGACAAAAGGGGGCTGGATCTGGCTACACCTTC.

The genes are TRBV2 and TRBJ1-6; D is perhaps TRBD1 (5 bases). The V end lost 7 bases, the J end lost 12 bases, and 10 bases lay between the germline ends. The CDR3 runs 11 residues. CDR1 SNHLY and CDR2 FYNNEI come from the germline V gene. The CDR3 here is CASMTQEPLHF. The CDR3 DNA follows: TGTGCCAGCATGACACAGGAACCCCTCCACTTT.

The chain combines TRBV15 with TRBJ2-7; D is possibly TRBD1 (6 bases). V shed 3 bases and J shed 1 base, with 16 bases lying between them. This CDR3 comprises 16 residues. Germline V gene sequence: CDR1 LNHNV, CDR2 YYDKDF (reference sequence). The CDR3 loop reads CATSSRTGPSSYEQYF. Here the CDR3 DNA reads TGTGCCACCAGCAGCCGAACAGGGCCTTCTTCCTACGAGCAGTACTTC.

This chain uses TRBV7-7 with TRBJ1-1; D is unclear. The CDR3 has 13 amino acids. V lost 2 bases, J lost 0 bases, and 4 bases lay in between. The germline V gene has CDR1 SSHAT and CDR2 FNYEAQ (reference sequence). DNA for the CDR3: TGTGCCAGCAGCTTACGTCTGAACACTGAAGCTTTCTTT. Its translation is CASSLRLNTEAFF.

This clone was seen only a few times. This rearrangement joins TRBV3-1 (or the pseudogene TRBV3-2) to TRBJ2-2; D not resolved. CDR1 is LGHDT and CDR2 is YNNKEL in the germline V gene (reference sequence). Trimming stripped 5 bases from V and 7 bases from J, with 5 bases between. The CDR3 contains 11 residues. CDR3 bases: TGTGCCAGCAGCAGAGTCGGGGAGCTGTTTTTT. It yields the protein CASSRVGELFF.

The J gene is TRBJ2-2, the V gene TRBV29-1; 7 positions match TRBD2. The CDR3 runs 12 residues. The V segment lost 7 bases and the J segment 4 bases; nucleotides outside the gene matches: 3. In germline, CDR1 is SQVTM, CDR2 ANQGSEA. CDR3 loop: CSATGGTGELFF. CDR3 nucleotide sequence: TGCAGCGCCACGGGAGGCACCGGGGAGCTGTTTTTT.

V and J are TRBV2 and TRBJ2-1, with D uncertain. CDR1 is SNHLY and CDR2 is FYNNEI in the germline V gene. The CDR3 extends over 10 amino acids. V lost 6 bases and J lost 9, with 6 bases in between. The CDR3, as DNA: TGTGCCAGCAGATCGGTTGAGCAGTTCTTC. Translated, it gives CASRSVEQFF.

As DNA, the CDR3 is TGTGCCAGCAGTTTGGGCGGACAGATACTGAACACTGAAGCTTTCTTT. It specifies CASSLGGQILNTEAFF. The gene calls are TRBV28 and TRBJ1-1; possible D gene TRBD1, 6 bases. V lost 3 bases, J lost 0 bases, and 14 bases lay in between. This CDR3 is 16 amino acids long. The germline V gene encodes CDR1 MDHEN and CDR2 SYDVKM.

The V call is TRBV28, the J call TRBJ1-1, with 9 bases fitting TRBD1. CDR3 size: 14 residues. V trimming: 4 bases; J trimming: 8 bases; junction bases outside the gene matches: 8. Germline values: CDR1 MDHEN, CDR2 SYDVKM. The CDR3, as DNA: TGTGCCAGCAGTTCCATAGGACAGGGGCTAGAAGCTTTCTTT. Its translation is CASSSIGQGLEAFF.

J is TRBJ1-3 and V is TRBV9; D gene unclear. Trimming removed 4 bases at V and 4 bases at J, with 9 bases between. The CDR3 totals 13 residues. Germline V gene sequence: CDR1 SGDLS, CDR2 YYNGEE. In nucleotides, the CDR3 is TGTGCCAGCAGCCAACGAACAGGAAACACCATATATTTT. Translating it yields CASSQRTGNTIYF.

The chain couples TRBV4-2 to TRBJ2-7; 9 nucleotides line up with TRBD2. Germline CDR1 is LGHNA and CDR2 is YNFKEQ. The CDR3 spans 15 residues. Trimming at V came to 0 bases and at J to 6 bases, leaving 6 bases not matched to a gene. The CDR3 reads CASSQEPAGGPEQYF. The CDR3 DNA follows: TGTGCCAGCAGCCAAGAACCAGCGGGAGGCCCCGAGCAGTACTTC.

The CDR3 DNA reads TGTGCCAGCAGCCACCAGGGAAAAGGACCCCAGCATTTT. This translates into CASSHQGKGPQHF. This chain links TRBV3-1 (or the pseudogene TRBV3-2) with TRBJ1-5; D is perhaps TRBD1 (5 bases). Trimming stripped 3 bases from V and 10 bases from J, with 13 bases between. Germline assignment: CDR1 LGHDT and CDR2 YNNKEL (reference sequence). This CDR3 has 13 residues.